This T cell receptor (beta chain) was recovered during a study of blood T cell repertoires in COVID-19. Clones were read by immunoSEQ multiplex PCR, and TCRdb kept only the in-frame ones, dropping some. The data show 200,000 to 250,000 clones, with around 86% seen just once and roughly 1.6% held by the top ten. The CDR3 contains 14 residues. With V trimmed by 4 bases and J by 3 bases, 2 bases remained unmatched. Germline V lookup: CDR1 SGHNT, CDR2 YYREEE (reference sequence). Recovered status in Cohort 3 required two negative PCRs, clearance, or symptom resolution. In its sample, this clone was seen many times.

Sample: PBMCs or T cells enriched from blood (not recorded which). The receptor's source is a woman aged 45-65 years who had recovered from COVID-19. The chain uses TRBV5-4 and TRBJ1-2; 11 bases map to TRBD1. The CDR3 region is CASSRTGGDYGYTF. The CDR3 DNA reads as TGTGCCAGCAGCCGGACAGGGGGCGACTATGGCTACACCTTC.